The rows below give T cell receptor beta chains drawn from one sample of a study of CD8+ T cells in alopecia areata. The data were produced by immunoSEQ multiplex PCR, yet TCRdb's version contains in-frame clones alone and is incomplete. The sample consists of approximately 180,000 clones, around three fifths of them appearing once. This specimen consisted of CD4+ T cells sorted from blood, obtained at week 0. Receptors were obtained from a human donor with alopecia areata. The CDR3 runs from the conserved cysteine through the conserved F or W. The D gene is left open where the match is weak. Not all rows give a size; the values are once, few, many and, for expanded clones, a class.

D	V	size	J	CDR3	DNA
-	TRBV2	-	TRBJ1-1	CASSEAPRTSEAFF	TGTGCCAGCAGTGAAGCGCCCCGGACATCTGAAGCTTTCTTT
TRBD1	TRBV11-1	-	TRBJ2-2	CASSLKTGTANTGELFF	TGTGCCAGCAGCCTGAAGACCGGGACAGCGAACACCGGGGAGCTGTTTTTT
-	TRBV25-1	-	TRBJ2-2	CASSERSGGSGELFF	TGTGCCAGCAGTGAAAGATCGGGGGGCAGCGGGGAGCTGTTTTTT
-	TRBV30	-	TRBJ1-2	CAWSENDGYTF	TGTGCCTGGAGTGAAAATGATGGCTACACCTTC
-	TRBV7-9	once	TRBJ1-5	CASSFSGDNQPQHF	TGTGCCAGCAGCTTTTCGGGCGATAATCAGCCCCAGCATTTT
TRBD1	TRBV4-2	-	TRBJ1-2	CASSQDSGQGSNGYTF	TGTGCCAGCAGCCAAGATTCCGGACAGGGATCGAATGGCTACACCTTC
TRBD1	TRBV6-5	-	TRBJ1-4	CASSYSGQGSEKLFF	TGTGCCAGCAGTTACTCAGGACAGGGATCTGAAAAACTGTTTTTT
-	TRBV25-1	-	TRBJ1-1	CASRTANILNTEAFF	TGTGCCAGCAGGACAGCGAATATTCTGAACACTGAAGCTTTCTTT
-	TRBV29-1	-	TRBJ1-5	CSVGGTGNQPQHF	TGCAGCGTTGGAGGGACGGGCAATCAGCCCCAGCATTTT
TRBD1	TRBV28	-	TRBJ1-2	CASSLLSGGAFLYGYTF	TGTGCCAGCAGTTTATTGTCAGGGGGCGCGTTTCTTTATGGCTACACCTTC
-	TRBV6-1	-	TRBJ1-2	CASSEGENTNYGYTF	TGTGCCAGCAGTGAAGGGGAGAATACTAACTATGGCTACACCTTC
TRBD1	TRBV7-8	-	TRBJ2-6	CASSLRPGFGTGYSGANVLTF	TGTGCCAGCAGCTTACGGCCTGGATTCGGGACAGGTTACTCTGGGGCCAACGTCCTGACTTTC
-	TRBV10-3	-	TRBJ2-5	CAISEHSGQGETQYF	TGTGCCATCAGTGAGCACTCCGGACAAGGGGAGACCCAGTACTTC
-	TRBV29-1	-	TRBJ2-5	CSTYGTGTQGTQYF	TGCAGCACCTACGGAACAGGGACACAAGGGACCCAGTACTTC
-	TRBV18	few	TRBJ1-6	CASSPGLDSPLHF	TGTGCCAGCTCACCCGGGCTGGATTCACCCCTCCACTTT
-	TRBV7-8	-	TRBJ2-5	CASNSAWVVETQYF	TGTGCCAGCAACTCAGCGTGGGTGGTGGAGACCCAGTACTTC
-	TRBV30	-	TRBJ1-1	CAWSVSQLNTEAFF	TGTGCCTGGAGTGTCAGTCAGCTAAACACTGAAGCTTTCTTT
TRBD1	TRBV2	few	TRBJ1-2	CASRRDRADYGYTF	TGTGCCAGCAGACGAGACAGGGCGGACTATGGCTACACCTTC
-	TRBV5-1	once	TRBJ2-7	CASSLGGSSYEQYF	TGCGCCAGCAGCTTGGGAGGCAGCTCCTACGAGCAGTACTTC
-	TRBV11-2	many	TRBJ1-1	CASSGRAAEAFF	TGTGCCAGCAGCGGCAGGGCAGCTGAAGCTTTCTTT
TRBD1	TRBV5-1	few	TRBJ2-1	CASSWTGEDYNEQFF	TGCGCCAGCAGCTGGACAGGGGAGGACTACAATGAGCAGTTCTTC
-	TRBV30	-	TRBJ1-2	CAWSVLNYGYTF	TGTGCCTGGAGTGTACTTAACTATGGCTACACCTTC
-	TRBV29-1	-	TRBJ1-6	CSVKVGTSYNSPLHF	TGCAGCGTTAAGGTCGGGACTTCCTATAATTCACCCCTCCACTTT
TRBD1	TRBV11-3	-	TRBJ2-5	CASSFRDRGAETQYF	TGTGCCAGCAGCTTTCGGGACAGGGGGGCAGAGACCCAGTACTTC
-	TRBV7-8	few	TRBJ2-7	CASSQPGLREQYF	TGTGCCAGCAGCCAACCGGGACTTCGCGAGCAGTACTTC
TRBD1	TRBV25-1	once	TRBJ1-4	CATGQGRTNEKLFF	TGTGCCACGGGACAGGGGAGGACTAATGAAAAACTGTTTTTT
-	TRBV20-1	-	TRBJ2-3	CSARRTDTQYF	TGCAGTGCTAGGCGGACAGATACGCAGTATTTT
-	TRBV4-2	few	TRBJ1-5	CASSQAGTEDQPQHF	TGTGCCAGCAGCCAAGCCGGGACGGAAGATCAGCCCCAGCATTTT
-	TRBV6-5	few	TRBJ2-1	CASSEEVAGEQFF	TGTGCCAGCAGCGAAGAGGTAGCCGGTGAGCAGTTCTTC
TRBD1	TRBV2	once	TRBJ2-3	CASSEDLTGNTQYF	TGTGCCAGCAGTGAAGATTTGACAGGGAATACGCAGTATTTT
-	TRBV19	-	TRBJ2-7	CASSTRDGGIRSYEQYF	TGTGCCAGTAGTACCCGGGATGGGGGGATCCGGAGCTACGAGCAGTACTTC
-	TRBV15	-	TRBJ2-7	CATSRDPGTLYEQYF	TGTGCCACCAGCAGAGATCCCGGGACGCTCTACGAGCAGTACTTC
-	TRBV2	-	TRBJ1-4	CASSEVLAEKLFF	TGTGCCAGCAGTGAGGTCCTGGCTGAAAAACTGTTTTTT
TRBD2	TRBV2	-	TRBJ2-5	CASRASGGRETQYF	TGTGCCAGCAGGGCTAGCGGGGGGAGGGAGACCCAGTACTTC
-	TRBV29-1	-	TRBJ2-7	CSVEPWRVYEQYF	TGCAGCGTTGAACCCTGGAGGGTCTACGAGCAGTACTTC
TRBD1	TRBV7-2	few	TRBJ1-2	CASSRGQALNGYTF	TGTGCCAGCAGCAGGGGACAGGCCTTGAATGGCTACACCTTC
-	TRBV29-1	few	TRBJ2-1	CSVEIGQVNEQFF	TGCAGCGTTGAAATAGGGCAAGTGAATGAGCAGTTCTTC
-	TRBV15	-	TRBJ1-4	CATSRGLEKLFF	TGTGCCACCAGCAGAGGGCTGGAAAAACTGTTTTTT
-	TRBV5-1	-	TRBJ2-5	CASTRDRRETQYF	TGCGCCAGCACCCGGGACCGACGGGAGACCCAGTACTTC
TRBD1	TRBV5-1	-	TRBJ2-3	CASSLATGPDTQYF	TGCGCCAGCAGCTTGGCGACAGGGCCCGATACGCAGTATTTT
-	TRBV6-1	-	TRBJ2-7	CASRMAEPYEQYF	TGTGCCAGCAGGATGGCGGAACCCTACGAGCAGTACTTC
-	TRBV7-8	few	TRBJ2-5	CASSSRRGPQETQYF	TGTGCCAGCAGCTCGAGGCGGGGGCCCCAAGAGACCCAGTACTTC
-	TRBV5-1	few	TRBJ1-4	CASSLSRVEEKLFF	TGCGCCAGCAGCTTGAGCAGGGTGGAAGAAAAACTGTTTTTT
-	TRBV5-8	few	TRBJ2-6	CASSLGTNRGANVLTF	TGTGCCAGCAGCTTGGGCACCAATCGCGGGGCCAACGTCCTGACTTTC
-	TRBV11-2	-	TRBJ1-3	CASSLVGSSGNTIYF	TGTGCCAGCAGCTTAGTGGGGTCCTCTGGAAACACCATATATTTT
-	TRBV29-1	-	TRBJ2-7	CSVKARPRASPDYEQYF	TGCAGCGTGAAAGCCCGACCCCGGGCTAGTCCTGACTACGAGCAGTACTTC
TRBD1	TRBV30	-	TRBJ1-2	CAWTSRQGYIYGYTF	TGTGCCTGGACGTCGCGACAGGGTTATATTTATGGCTACACCTTC
-	TRBV2	-	TRBJ2-4	CASREAPGPHLIF	TGTGCCAGCAGAGAGGCCCCGGGACCCCACTTGATTTTC
-	TRBV30	-	TRBJ1-2	CAWMGPRVGTF	TGTGCCTGGATGGGTCCGCGGGTCGGCACCTTC
-	TRBV4-1	-	TRBJ1-2	CASSQGEETGWNYGYTF	TGCGCCAGCAGCCAAGGAGAAGAGACAGGTTGGAACTATGGCTACACCTTC
TRBD2	TRBV4-1	-	TRBJ2-3	CASRSGASTDTQYF	TGCGCCAGCAGAAGCGGGGCTAGCACAGATACGCAGTATTTT
-	TRBV29-1	-	TRBJ1-1	CSVGGGSHPNTEAFF	TGCAGCGTTGGAGGTGGGAGTCATCCGAACACTGAAGCTTTCTTT
-	TRBV30	-	TRBJ2-7	CAWSAGIYEQYF	TGTGCCTGGAGTGCGGGTATCTACGAGCAGTACTTC
-	TRBV4-1	few	TRBJ1-4	CASSQVFARSNEKLFF	TGCGCCAGCAGCCAAGTCTTCGCGCGGTCTAATGAAAAACTGTTTTTT
-	TRBV7-9	few	TRBJ2-7	CASSLNRDSYEQYF	TGTGCCAGCAGCTTAAATCGGGATTCCTACGAGCAGTACTTC
-	TRBV6-5	-	TRBJ1-1	CASSPDRRGRAFF	TGTGCCAGCAGCCCCGACAGGCGGGGGAGGGCTTTCTTT
-	TRBV29-1	-	TRBJ1-3	CSVADLGAASGNTIYF	TGCAGCGTTGCCGACCTCGGGGCAGCCTCTGGAAACACCATATATTTT
TRBD2	TRBV5-4	-	TRBJ2-5	CASSMKLAGDLETQYF	TGTGCCAGCAGCATGAAACTAGCGGGGGATCTGGAGACCCAGTACTTC